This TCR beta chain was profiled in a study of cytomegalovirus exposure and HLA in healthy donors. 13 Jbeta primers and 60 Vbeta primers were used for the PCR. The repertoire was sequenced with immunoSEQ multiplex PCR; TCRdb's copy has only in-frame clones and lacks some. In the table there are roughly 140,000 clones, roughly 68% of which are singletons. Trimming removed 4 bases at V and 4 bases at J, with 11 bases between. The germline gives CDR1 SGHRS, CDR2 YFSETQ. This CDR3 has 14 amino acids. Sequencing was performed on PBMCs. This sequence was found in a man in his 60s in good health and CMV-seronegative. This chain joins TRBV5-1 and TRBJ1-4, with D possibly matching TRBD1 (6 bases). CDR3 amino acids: CASSRGGNNEKLFF. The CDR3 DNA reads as TGCGCCAGCAGCCGAGGGGGAAATAATGAAAAACTGTTTTTT.